This is a list of T cell receptor beta chains from one sample in a study of type 1 and type 2 diabetes patients. TCRdb redid the calling of the multiplex PCR reads with MiXCR, one entry per CDR3 protein. In the table there are 250,000 or so distinct CDR3 sequences, 40% to 50% of which are singletons. Sequenced input: peripheral blood mononuclear cells (PBMCs). The receptors were gathered from a man aged 18 to 35 with type 2 diabetes. The conserved cysteine and the conserved F or W are not part of the CDR3 here. D genes are given only for firm matches.

d_call	v_call	cdr3_aa
.	TRBV5-5	ASSPSTADKYYEQY
TRBD2	TRBV25-1	ASSEEIGRENGEQF
.	TRBV2	AVRQDRNTEAF
TRBD1	TRBV30	AWSVTWTGNEKLF
TRBD1	TRBV5-1	ASSTAGGQETQY
TRBD1	TRBV27	ASSLTGTGGSEQY
TRBD1	TRBV2	ASSWDREDEKLF
.	TRBV2	ARRNPGGEAF
TRBD1	TRBV12-3/TRBV12-4	ASSSTGRDSAGYT
.	TRBV6-4	ASSDSTTDTRY
TRBD2	TRBV28	ASSSPSGTTDTQY
TRBD1	TRBV20-1	KLGQGDTEAF
.	TRBV20-1	SAPQGEETQY
.	TRBV10-3	AISEKGSFGTQY
TRBD1	TRBV20-1	SASSARGRLTEAF
.	TRBV6-6	ASSSHLRIGSYT
.	TRBV6-6	ASGIEGDSPLH
TRBD2	TRBV3-1	ASSQVAGRPAYNEQF
.	TRBV28	ASSLITVLNTEAF
.	TRBV6-6	ASSYQGKETQY
.	TRBV14	ASSQVDLGDEQY
TRBD2	TRBV28	ASRPSGASYEQY
.	TRBV7-9	ASSFVSGPEAF
TRBD1	TRBV11-2	ASSSRPGQGSSYEQY
TRBD2	TRBV24-1	ATSERIAGYTQY
TRBD1	TRBV25-1	ASSGAGGFNQPQH
.	TRBV5-1	ASSTRGSPTYEQY
.	TRBV11-1	ASSPQADLYEQY
TRBD2	TRBV19	ASSPWGGLETQY
TRBD1	TRBV7-3	ASSLVARGSEAF
.	TRBV15	ATSTQLGGGEKLF
TRBD1	TRBV30	AWTRDSEETQY
.	TRBV30	AWSPTGFVNNYGYT
.	TRBV12-3/TRBV12-4	ASSWRTDTQY
TRBD2	TRBV5-1	ASSLLAGGYYEQY
TRBD2	TRBV9	ASSPTTSGYYNEQF
.	TRBV13	ASSLARNEQF
TRBD1	TRBV7-2	ASSTPGTGGYEQY
.	TRBV14	ASSQGGLYGYT
.	TRBV19	ASSTGPPDTQY
.	TRBV13	ASSFGASINTGELF